This entry is about one TCR beta chain. Its antigen is still unknown. The CDR3 totals 13 residues. CDR1 MNHEY and CDR2 SVGAGI come from the germline V gene. Trimming at V came to 2 bases and at J to 6 bases, leaving 2 bases not matched to a gene. The PCR employed 60 Vbeta primers together with 13 Jbeta primers. Clones were sequenced by immunoSEQ multiplex PCR, and TCRdb holds only the in-frame ones, with some missing. Of 60,000 or so clones listed, 60% to 85% are singletons. This specimen belongs to a study of cytomegalovirus exposure and HLA in healthy donors. Study-wide findings and caveats: Analysis was performed later, and it showed HLA-associated TCR beta chains to be more clonally expanded than equally common others. It was approximately 170 TCR beta chains that were listed as cytomegalovirus-associated. Analyses of presence/absence relied on an assumption of roughly uniform sequencing depth across donors.

Input material: PBMCs. The genes are TRBV6-5 and TRBJ1-2, with 8 nucleotides matching TRBD1. This receptor was identified in a woman in her thirties or forties in good health and CMV-seropositive. Written as DNA, the CDR3 is TGTGCCAGCAGTTACCAGGGGGCGAATGGCTACACCTTC. Translating gives CASSYQGANGYTF.